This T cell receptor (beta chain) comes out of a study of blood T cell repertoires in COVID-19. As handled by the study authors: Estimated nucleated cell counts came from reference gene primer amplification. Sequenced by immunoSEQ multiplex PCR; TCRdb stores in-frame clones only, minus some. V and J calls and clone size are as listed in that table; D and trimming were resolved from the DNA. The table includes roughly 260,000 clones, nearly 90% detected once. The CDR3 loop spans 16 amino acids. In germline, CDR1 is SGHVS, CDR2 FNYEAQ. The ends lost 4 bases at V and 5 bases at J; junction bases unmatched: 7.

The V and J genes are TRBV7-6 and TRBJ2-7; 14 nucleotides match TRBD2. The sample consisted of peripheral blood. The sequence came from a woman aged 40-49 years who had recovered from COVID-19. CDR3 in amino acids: CASSSRPTSGRDEQYF. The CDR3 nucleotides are TGTGCCAGCAGCTCCCGGCCGACTAGCGGGAGGGACGAGCAGTACTTC.